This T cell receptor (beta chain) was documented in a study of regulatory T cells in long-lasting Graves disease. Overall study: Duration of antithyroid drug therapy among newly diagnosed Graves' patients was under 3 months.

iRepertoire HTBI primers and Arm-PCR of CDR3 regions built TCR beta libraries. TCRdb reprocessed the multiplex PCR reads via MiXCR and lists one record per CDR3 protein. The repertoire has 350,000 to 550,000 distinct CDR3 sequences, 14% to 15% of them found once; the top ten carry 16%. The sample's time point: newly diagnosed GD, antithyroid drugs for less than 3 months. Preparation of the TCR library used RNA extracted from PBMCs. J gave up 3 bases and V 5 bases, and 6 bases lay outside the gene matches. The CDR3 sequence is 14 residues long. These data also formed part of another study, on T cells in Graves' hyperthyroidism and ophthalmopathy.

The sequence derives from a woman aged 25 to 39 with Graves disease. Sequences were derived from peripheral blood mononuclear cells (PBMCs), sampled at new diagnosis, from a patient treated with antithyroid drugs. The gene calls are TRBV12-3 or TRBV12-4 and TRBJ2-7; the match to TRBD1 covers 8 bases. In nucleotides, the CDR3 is TGTGCCAGCAGTCCTACAGGGGGAATCTACGAGCAGTACTTC. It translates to CASSPTGGIYEQYF.